The source of this TCR beta chain is a study of blood T cell repertoires in COVID-19. The overall study: The United States, Italy and Spain provided the acute and convalescent COVID-19 samples.

This CDR3 is 15 amino acids long. V was clipped by 5 bases and J by 5 bases; unmatched bases: 6. In germline, CDR1 is ENHRY, CDR2 SYGVKD. In the authors' workflow: By means of reference gene primer amplification, nucleated cell counts were estimated. Assay used: immunoSEQ multiplex PCR; TCRdb lists only in-frame clones, some missing. D and trimming were read from the DNA, whereas the V and J calls and clone size are those reported in that table. This sample has hundreds of thousands of clones, with approximately 89% found just once. This sequence joins TRBV10-3 and TRBJ1-5, with 10 nucleotides matching TRBD1. This receptor was identified in a woman in her sixties or seventies who had recovered from COVID-19. Sequenced sample: peripheral blood. Written as DNA, the CDR3 is TGTGCCATCAGTTTCTCGGACAGGGGGGATCAGCCCCAGCATTTT. Translating it yields CAISFSDRGDQPQHF.